These 32 T cell receptor beta chains were sequenced from one sample in a study of early T cells in non-severe SARS-CoV-2 infection. TCRdb re-called the 5' RACE reads with MiXCR, one entry per CDR3 protein. This sample has 55,000 or so distinct CDR3 sequences, with under 8% found just once. The sequencing here drew on whole blood, taken at baseline. These receptors all come from an adult who was a healthcare worker with PCR-confirmed SARS-CoV-2 infection or an uninfected control (not recorded which).

Ten or more counts support this clonotype. J is TRBJ1-2 and V is TRBV7-6; D not certain. The CDR3 is 13 residues long. V was shortened by 0 bases and J by 7 bases, with 9 bases between the two germline ends. Germline V gives CDR1 SGHVS, CDR2 FNYEAQ. CDR3 DNA: TGTGCCAGCAGCTTAGCGATTGGGTTTGGCTACACCTTC. Its protein is CASSLAIGFGYTF.

This clonotype was seen only a few times. The gene calls are TRBV4-3 and TRBJ1-6, with TRBD1 identical over 7 bases. CDR1 is LGHNA and CDR2 is YSLEER in the germline V gene. Germline trimming cut 1 base from V and 7 bases from J; bases unmatched to any gene: 1. The CDR3 runs 14 residues. The DNA of the CDR3 is TGCGCCAGCAGCCAAGCAGGGGGGAATTCACCCCTCCACTTT. Translating it yields CASSQAGGNSPLHF.

This clonotype has only a few counts. The chain is built from TRBV7-9 and TRBJ2-7, with 9 bases lining up with TRBD1. V lost 1 base to trimming and J lost 4 bases; unmatched junction nucleotides: 8. Looked up from germline, CDR1 is SEHNR and CDR2 is FQNEAQ (reference sequence). This CDR3 comprises 16 residues. The CDR3 loop is CASSLDLGTGRYEQYF. CDR3 nucleotide sequence: TGTGCCAGCAGCTTAGACCTAGGGACAGGGAGGTACGAGCAGTACTTC.

The chain recombines TRBV7-9 with TRBJ1-1, with D uncertain. The CDR3 is 12 amino acids. The V end was cut by 5 bases, the J end by 4 bases, with 8 bases between. Germline CDR1 and CDR2: SEHNR and FQNEAQ (reference sequence). The CDR3 reads CASSEEITEAFF. The DNA of the CDR3 is TGTGCCAGCAGCGAGGAGATCACTGAAGCTTTCTTT.

This clonotype showed up just a few times. The chain links TRBV5-1 to TRBJ2-3; no firm D call. Germline V gene lookup returns CDR1 SGHRS and CDR2 YFSETQ. Trimming removed 0 bases from V and 9 bases from J, with 8 bases in between. CDR3 length: 12 amino acids. CDR3 in amino acids: CASSLGETTQYF. The DNA of the CDR3 is TGCGCCAGCAGCTTGGGAGAAACCACGCAGTATTTT.

This clonotype was observed at least ten times. The chain carries TRBV18 and TRBJ1-2; D might be TRBD1 (5 bases). Germline CDR1 is KGHSH and CDR2 is LQKENI. The CDR3 covers 12 residues. Trimming left V 6 bases short and J 10 bases short, with 15 bases between. CDR3 residues: CASSSQRDSYTF. CDR3 coding DNA: TGTGCCAGCTCCTCTCAAAGGGACTCCTACACCTTC.

This clonotype was seen a few times. J is TRBJ2-7 and V is TRBV12-3 or TRBV12-4; D call uncertain. This CDR3 spans 13 amino acids. With 2 bases removed from V and 0 bases from J, the gap between germline ends came to 5 bases. CDR3 bases: TGTGCCAGCAGTTTATACAGCTCCTACGAGCAGTACTTC. Translating gives CASSLYSSYEQYF.

This clonotype occurred many times. This chain joins TRBV6-5 and TRBJ2-7; D unclear. Deletions cut 4 bases from V and 2 bases from J, with 12 bases between. From germline, CDR1 is MNHEY and CDR2 SVGAGI. There are 14 residues in the CDR3. DNA of the CDR3: TGTGCCAGCAGTTCAGTGGTAGACACCTACGAGCAGTACTTC. Translating gives CASSSVVDTYEQYF.

This clonotype was seen a handful of times. The V gene is TRBV10-3, the J gene TRBJ2-7; TRBD1 might be the D (6 bases). V lost 5 bases to trimming and J lost 3 bases, with 14 bases between them. Germline CDR1 reads ENHRY; CDR2 reads SYGVKD. The CDR3 has 14 amino acids. The CDR3 here is CAISSGDINYEQYF. CDR3 bases: TGTGCCATCAGTTCAGGGGACATCAACTACGAGCAGTACTTC.

This clonotype was detected a few times. CDR3: CASSQEAIWSSYNEQFF. CDR3 nucleotide sequence: TGCGCCAGCAGCCAAGAAGCCATATGGAGCTCCTACAATGAGCAGTTCTTC. The rearrangement links TRBV4-3 to TRBJ2-1; the D is unclear. Germline values: CDR1 LGHNA, CDR2 YSLEER. This CDR3 spans 17 amino acids. The germline V and J ends were trimmed by 0 bases and 0 bases, with 12 bases remaining between them.

This clonotype was seen repeatedly, ten times or more. The CDR3 loop reads CASQRDSYNEQFF. DNA of the CDR3: TGTGCCAGTCAAAGGGACTCCTACAATGAGCAGTTCTTC. The chain links TRBV6-1 to TRBJ2-1; D is unclear. CDR3 length: 13 residues. Trimming shortened V by 9 bases and J by 0 bases, and 9 bases separated the two germline ends. The germline V gene has CDR1 MNHNS and CDR2 SASEGT.

In this sample, this clonotype turned up many times. This chain links TRBV15 with TRBJ2-4; D not resolved. This CDR3 has 12 residues. In germline, CDR1 is LNHNV, CDR2 YYDKDF (reference sequence). V was cut by 5 bases and J by 1 base, with 3 bases left in between. The CDR3 DNA reads as TGTGCCACCAGCCAGGCCAAAAACATTCAGTACTTC. This sequence encodes CATSQAKNIQYF. Full variable domain (missing parts from reference TRBV15 and TRBJ2-4): DAMVIQNPRYQVTQFGKPVTLSCSQTLNHNVMYWYQQKSSQAPKLLFHYYDKDFNNEADTPDNFQSRRPNTSFCFLDIRSPGLGDTAMYLCATSQAKNIQYFGAGTRLSVL.

This clonotype was counted between two and nine times. The chain recombines TRBV24-1 with TRBJ2-3; possible D gene TRBD2, 6 bases. The V end lost 3 bases, the J end lost 2 bases, and 11 bases lay between the germline ends. Germline assignment: CDR1 KGHDR and CDR2 SFDVKD. This CDR3 is 15 amino acids long. In DNA form, the CDR3 reads TGTGCCACCAGTGATCTTGGACTATCCACAGATACGCAGTATTTT. Translation gives CATSDLGLSTDTQYF.

This chain links TRBV4-3 with TRBJ1-2, with no clear D. The germline gives CDR1 LGHNA, CDR2 YSLEER. The CDR3 spans 12 residues. V was pared by 5 bases and J by 8 bases, with 12 bases between. CDR3 protein: CASSFRTSGYTF. In DNA form, the CDR3 reads TGCGCCAGCAGCTTCCGGACGTCAGGCTACACCTTC.

The rearrangement joins TRBV6-5 to TRBJ2-2, with D unclear. The V and J ends lost 2 bases and 7 bases respectively, with 5 bases between them. CDR1 is MNHEY, CDR2 SVGAGI, per germline. The CDR3 consists of 12 residues. The CDR3 DNA sequence: TGTGCCAGCAGTTACGGGGACGGGGAGCTGTTTTTT. This gives the protein CASSYGDGELFF.

This clonotype was picked up many times. This chain joins TRBV27 and TRBJ2-3; 8 bases map to TRBD1. V was pared by 8 bases and J by 6 bases, with 13 bases of the junction left unmatched. Per germline, CDR1 MNHEY and CDR2 SMNVEV (reference sequence). The CDR3 is 15 amino acids. As DNA, the CDR3 is TGTGCCAGCGGCATAAGGACAGGGTCTACGGATACGCAGTATTTT. Protein product: CASGIRTGSTDTQYF.

This clonotype came up many times. The chain recombines TRBV12-3 or TRBV12-4 with TRBJ2-1; TRBD2 matches at 12 bases. The CDR3 sequence is 15 residues long. V shed 5 bases and J 9 bases; nucleotides not matched to a gene: 8. In DNA, the CDR3 is TGTGCCAGCAGTCCACTAGCGGGGGGCGACGGTGAGCAGTTCTTC. Residues: CASSPLAGGDGEQFF.

V and J are TRBV6-5 and TRBJ1-1; tentatively, D is TRBD1 (6 bases). The CDR3 has 12 amino acids. Germline V gives CDR1 MNHEY, CDR2 SVGAGI. The germline V and J ends were trimmed by 6 bases and 10 bases, with 15 bases remaining between them. The CDR3 DNA is TGTGCCAGCAGAAACAGGGATCTGTCAGCTTTCTTT. Translation gives CASRNRDLSAFF.

This clonotype was detected many times. The chain combines TRBV9 with TRBJ2-3; the D is unclear. The V and J ends lost 4 bases and 6 bases respectively, with 12 bases between them. CDR1 SGDLS and CDR2 YYNGEE come from the germline V gene. The CDR3 consists of 13 residues. The CDR3 nucleotides are TGTGCCAGCAGCTCTAGACATGGGGATACGCAGTATTTT. Amino acid sequence: CASSSRHGDTQYF.

This clonotype was found many times. The V and J genes are TRBV4-3 and TRBJ2-5; 7 bases agree with TRBD2. Germline V gene lookup returns CDR1 LGHNA and CDR2 YSLEER. V shed 2 bases, J shed 4 bases, and the junction held 4 bases outside the gene matches. This CDR3 has 14 amino acids. CDR3 amino acids: CASSQRLAGETQYF. The CDR3 nucleotides are TGCGCCAGCAGCCAACGACTAGCTGGAGAGACCCAGTACTTC.

This clonotype was observed at least ten times. CDR3 coding DNA: TGTGCCAGCAGCCAAGCCAGGGGGTATCAGCCCCAGCATTTT. It encodes CASSQARGYQPQHF. The chain carries TRBV4-2 and TRBJ1-5, with 7 bases aligning to TRBD1. CDR3 length equals 14 residues. V shed 1 base, J shed 5 bases, and the junction held 2 bases outside the gene matches. Germline loops: CDR1 LGHNA, CDR2 YNFKEQ.

J is TRBJ2-7 and V is TRBV7-9; TRBD1 agrees at 7 bases. Per the germline V gene, CDR1 is SEHNR and CDR2 is FQNEAQ (reference sequence). V lost 4 bases and J lost 2; bases outside the gene matches: 8. The CDR3 extends over 15 amino acids. CDR3 sequence (DNA): TGTGCCAGCAGCTCCAGCCGGGACAGAACCTACGAGCAGTACTTC. Translating it yields CASSSSRDRTYEQYF.

This clonotype was observed at least ten times. V and J are TRBV4-3 and TRBJ2-7, with 8 bases identical to TRBD1. CDR1 is LGHNA and CDR2 is YSLEER in the germline V gene. Trimming at V came to 1 base and at J to 4 bases, leaving 15 bases not matched to a gene. The CDR3 length is 18 residues. This chain's CDR3 is CASSQVLGQGPEQYEQYF. DNA of the CDR3: TGCGCCAGCAGCCAAGTTCTCGGACAGGGCCCCGAGCAATACGAGCAGTACTTC.

Many counts were recorded for this clonotype. This chain joins TRBV13 and TRBJ2-1; 9 bases map to TRBD2. This CDR3 contains 14 residues. The V segment lost 6 bases and the J segment 5 bases; nucleotides outside the gene matches: 5. In germline, CDR1 is PRHDT, CDR2 FYEKMQ (reference sequence). DNA of the CDR3: TGTGCCAGCAGTCGACTAGCGGCCCACAATGAGCAGTTCTTC. It yields the protein CASSRLAAHNEQFF.

This clonotype has just a few counts. The chain carries TRBV7-9 and TRBJ2-7; perhaps D is TRBD1 or TRBD2 (7 bases each). Germline V lookup: CDR1 SEHNR, CDR2 FQNEAQ (reference sequence). V lost 6 bases to trimming and J lost 5 bases, with 14 bases between them. This CDR3 is built from 13 residues. The CDR3 DNA reads as TGTGCCAGCAGTATCCAGGGGGGGGACGAGCAGTACTTC. This codes for CASSIQGGDEQYF.

This clonotype was counted many times. V and J are TRBV20-1 and TRBJ2-6, with D uncertain. The V gene's germline CDR1 is DFQATT and CDR2 SNEGSKA (reference sequence). This CDR3 is built from 11 residues. V was trimmed by 6 bases and J by 5 bases, leaving 5 bases between them. As DNA, the CDR3 is TGCAGTGCCCCGCGGGCCAACGTCCTGACTTTC. It yields the protein CSAPRANVLTF.

This clonotype has ten or more counts. CDR3 nucleotide sequence: TGTGCCAGCAGTGAACGGGGGGCAGTAAATAGCAATCAGCCCCAGCATTTT. Its protein product is CASSERGAVNSNQPQHF. The chain joins TRBV6-1 to TRBJ1-5, with D perhaps TRBD1 (6 bases). Trimming took off 2 bases at V and 0 bases at J, with 14 bases between the two ends. Germline loops: CDR1 MNHNS, CDR2 SASEGT. This CDR3 region has 17 residues.

The chain uses TRBV6-5 and TRBJ2-2, with TRBD1 identical over 7 bases. V was clipped by 5 bases and J by 5 bases; unmatched bases: 11. The CDR3 runs to 16 residues. In germline, CDR1 is MNHEY, CDR2 SVGAGI. The CDR3: CASSGFDRDVTGELFF. In DNA form, the CDR3 reads TGTGCCAGCAGTGGGTTTGACAGGGATGTAACCGGGGAGCTGTTTTTT.

This clonotype has ten or more counts. The chain carries TRBV7-9 and TRBJ2-5; 9 bases fit TRBD2. The CDR3 spans 15 residues. From germline, CDR1 is SEHNR and CDR2 FQNEAQ (reference sequence). The V and J ends lost 4 bases and 5 bases, in that order; junction bases with no gene match: 8. CDR3 amino acids: CASSSMMSGGETQYF. CDR3 bases: TGTGCCAGCAGCTCCATGATGAGCGGGGGGGAGACCCAGTACTTC.

In this sample, this clonotype turned up many times. The chain is built from TRBV9 and TRBJ2-7; no clear D gene. V was pared by 0 bases and J by 1 base, with 8 bases between. Germline V gene data show CDR1 as SGDLS and CDR2 as YYNGEE. CDR3 length: 14 amino acids. In DNA, the CDR3 is TGTGCCAGCAGCGTAGAAGCGACGTCCTACGAGCAGTACTTC. The encoded protein is CASSVEATSYEQYF.

This clonotype was seen a handful of times. The rearrangement joins TRBV5-1 to TRBJ2-3; no reliable D call. Germline CDR1 SGHRS, CDR2 YFSETQ. This CDR3 is 14 amino acids long. V dropped 3 bases and J dropped 1 base, with 9 bases sitting between them. The CDR3 spells CASSSAPGTDTQYF. The CDR3 DNA follows: TGCGCCAGCAGCTCGGCCCCGGGCACAGATACGCAGTATTTT.

This clonotype was found many times. The J gene is TRBJ2-3, the V gene TRBV6-5; D possibly corresponds to TRBD1 (5 bases). The CDR3 is made up of 14 amino acids. V was clipped by 8 bases and J by 2 bases, with 14 bases between them. The germline V gene has CDR1 MNHEY and CDR2 SVGAGI. The DNA for the CDR3 is TGTGCCAGCGGAGAAACAGGTATCACAGATACGCAGTATTTT. Protein sequence: CASGETGITDTQYF.